This passage covers 11 T cell receptor beta chains from one sample sequenced in a study of blood T cell repertoires in COVID-19. Assay: immunoSEQ multiplex PCR; the TCRdb copy retains only in-frame clones and omits some. The table shows about 190,000 clones, with 84% occurring only once. Sequencing input: peripheral blood. These receptors were collected from a woman between 65 and 79 years old with active or convalescent COVID-19.

The chain joins TRBV5-1 to TRBJ2-3, with D tentatively TRBD2 (6 bases). Trimming shortened V by 6 bases and J by 1 base, and 9 bases separated the two germline ends. The CDR3 spans 13 residues. From germline, CDR1 is SGHRS and CDR2 YFSETQ. The CDR3: CASNRLGTDTQYF. The DNA for the CDR3 is TGCGCCAGCAATCGACTAGGCACAGATACGCAGTATTTT.

This chain joins TRBV5-1 and TRBJ1-1; the D is unclear. The CDR3 covers 16 residues. V was trimmed by 3 bases and J by 1 base, leaving 16 bases between them. Germline-derived CDR1 and CDR2 are SGHRS and YFSETQ. This chain's CDR3 is CASSSDSWRGNTEAFF. CDR3 nucleotides: TGCGCCAGCAGCTCAGATTCGTGGAGAGGGAACACTGAAGCTTTCTTT.

The rearrangement joins TRBV27 to TRBJ2-1; 9 nucleotides align to TRBD2. V shed 0 bases, J shed 6 bases, and the junction held 3 bases outside the gene matches. The CDR3 covers 15 residues. Germline CDR1 MNHEY, CDR2 SMNVEV (reference sequence). In DNA form, the CDR3 reads TGTGCCAGCAGTTTATCGGGACTAGCTGGCAATGAGCAGTTCTTC. This encodes CASSLSGLAGNEQFF.

V is TRBV5-4 and J is TRBJ2-5, with D possibly TRBD2 on 6 matching bases. Germline V gives CDR1 SGHNT, CDR2 YYREEE (reference sequence). The CDR3 is 14 amino acids. V lost 4 bases, J lost 5 bases, and 15 bases lay in between. For the CDR3, the DNA is TGTGCCAGCAGCCCAAGGTTCCGGGGGGAGACCCAGTACTTC. Its protein is CASSPRFRGETQYF.

This clone was seen only a few times. This sequence joins TRBV29-1 and TRBJ1-1, with 7 bases aligning to TRBD1. The CDR3 loop spans 14 amino acids. The germline gives CDR1 SQVTM, CDR2 ANQGSEA. J gave up 1 base and V 6 bases, and 8 bases lay outside the gene matches. The CDR3 reads CSVAMGQTNTEAFF. CDR3 coding DNA: TGCAGCGTGGCGATGGGACAGACGAACACTGAAGCTTTCTTT.

The rearrangement uses TRBV7-8 and TRBJ2-3, with 14 positions matching TRBD2. The CDR3 has 16 amino acids. Germline assignment: CDR1 SGHVS and CDR2 FQNEAQ. V lost 4 bases and J lost 4; bases outside the gene matches: 4. The CDR3 DNA reads TGTGCCAGCAGCTCGGGGACTAGCGGGAGTGCAGATACGCAGTATTTT. Protein product: CASSSGTSGSADTQYF.

The CDR3 DNA reads as TGTGCCAGCAGTTTACGCCCCCGGGATGAAAAACTGTTTTTT. It specifies CASSLRPRDEKLFF. The chain carries TRBV28 and TRBJ1-4; D unresolved. V was pared by 2 bases and J by 6 bases, with 10 bases between. The CDR3 extends over 14 amino acids. Germline loops: CDR1 MDHEN, CDR2 SYDVKM.

The V call is TRBV7-2, the J call TRBJ2-3; 10 bases are a match to TRBD2. Germline loops: CDR1 SGHTA, CDR2 FQGNSA. There are 17 residues in the CDR3. V shed 5 bases, J shed 1 base, and the junction held 9 bases outside the gene matches. This CDR3 is CASSPQGGLAGTDTQYF. Here the CDR3 DNA reads TGTGCCAGCAGCCCACAGGGTGGACTAGCGGGCACAGATACGCAGTATTTT.

Concerning this clone: This may be a read error: a much more frequent sequence differs by one nucleotide. The chain has TRBV9 and TRBJ2-2; D is ambiguous. V was trimmed by 3 bases and J by 1 base, leaving 4 bases between them. Looked up from germline, CDR1 is SGDLS and CDR2 is YYNGEE. CDR3 length equals 13 residues. CDR3 sequence reads: CASSAGNTGELFF. The CDR3 DNA sequence: TGTGCCAGCAGCGCAGGGAACACCGGGGAGCTGTTTTTT.

This rearrangement joins TRBV29-1 to TRBJ2-1, with a tentative D call TRBD2 (5 bases). Germline V CDR1 and CDR2: SQVTM, ANQGSEA. This CDR3 region has 11 residues. Trimming removed 6 bases at V and 4 bases at J, with 7 bases between. CDR3 nucleotides: TGCAGCGTCACTAGTTACAATGAGCAGTTCTTC. Translated, it gives CSVTSYNEQFF.

This clone was detected only a few times. The chain recombines TRBV10-3 with TRBJ2-2; TRBD2 aligns across 12 bases. The junction had 9 bases not matched to a gene; V was cut back by 6 bases and J by 7 bases. The CDR3 has 16 residues. Germline V gives CDR1 ENHRY, CDR2 SYGVKD. CDR3 protein: CAISRELTSGSGELFF. The CDR3 DNA sequence: TGTGCCATCAGCCGTGAGTTGACTAGCGGGAGCGGGGAGCTGTTTTTT.